This T cell receptor beta chain was profiled in a study of blood T cell repertoires in COVID-19. V gave up 7 bases and J gave up 10 bases; unmatched junction bases: 10. This CDR3 contains 12 residues. In germline, CDR1 is SQVTM, CDR2 ANQGSEA. In this sample, this clone turned up once. In the authors' methods: Estimation of nucleated cell counts was performed using reference gene primer amplification. Clones were read by immunoSEQ multiplex PCR, and TCRdb kept only the in-frame ones, dropping some. D and trimming were read from the DNA, whereas the V and J calls and clone size are those reported in that table. Altogether about 170,000 clones are present, 88% being singletons, with the ten largest covering 2% to 2.5%.

Sequenced material: peripheral blood. This TCR was recovered from a man aged 50-60 years who had recovered from COVID-19. The chain links TRBV29-1 to TRBJ2-1, with 7 bases that match TRBD2. CDR3 DNA: TGCAGCGCTTTACGTCGTAGCGGGGAGCAGTTCTTC. The encoded protein is CSALRRSGEQFF.